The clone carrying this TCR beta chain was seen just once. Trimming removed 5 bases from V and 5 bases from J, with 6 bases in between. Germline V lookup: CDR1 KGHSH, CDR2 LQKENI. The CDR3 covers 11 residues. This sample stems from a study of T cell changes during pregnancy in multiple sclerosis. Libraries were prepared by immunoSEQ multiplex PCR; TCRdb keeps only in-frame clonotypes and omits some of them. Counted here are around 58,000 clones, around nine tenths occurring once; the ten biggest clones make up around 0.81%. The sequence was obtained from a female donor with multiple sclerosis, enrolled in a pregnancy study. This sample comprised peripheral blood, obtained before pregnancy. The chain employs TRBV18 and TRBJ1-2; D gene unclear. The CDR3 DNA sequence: TGTGCCAGCTCAGCAGATTATGGCTACACCTTC. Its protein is CASSADYGYTF.